These T cell receptor beta chains were read from a single sample in a study of blood T cells in healthy people across ages. TCRdb used MiXCR to reprocess the 5' RACE reads, holding one entry per CDR3 protein. This sample yields hundreds of thousands of distinct CDR3 sequences, of which 27% are seen a single time; approximately 3.6% belongs to the top ten. Separately, the same data were catalogued under a study of T cells of mothers and their children.

The source material was blood. The receptors shown here come from a boy between 2 and 15 years old in good health. Each CDR3 is given with its conserved first and last residue. Fields, in order: J gene, clone size, V gene, D gene, CDR3 protein, CDR3 DNA. The D gene is left open where the match is weak. Size is omitted from some rows. Given values are once, few, many or a class for expanded clones.

j_call: TRBJ2-7; clone_size: few; v_call: TRBV20-1; d_call: TRBD2; cdr3_aa: CSASLAGTYEQYF; cdr3_nt: TGCAGTGCTAGCCTAGCGGGGACCTACGAGCAGTACTTC
j_call: TRBJ1-2; clone_size: few; v_call: TRBV18; d_call: -; cdr3_aa: CASSPKARGEEGYTF; cdr3_nt: TGTGCCAGCTCACCAAAGGCTCGAGGAGAAGAGGGCTACACCTTC
j_call: TRBJ2-1; clone_size: -; v_call: TRBV24-1; d_call: TRBD2; cdr3_aa: CATSDASGNYNEQFF; cdr3_nt: TGTGCCACCAGTGATGCTAGCGGTAACTACAATGAGCAGTTCTTC
j_call: TRBJ1-3; clone_size: -; v_call: TRBV2; d_call: TRBD1; cdr3_aa: CASRRTGAGNTIYF; cdr3_nt: TGTGCCAGTAGGAGGACAGGAGCTGGAAACACCATATATTTT
j_call: TRBJ2-7; clone_size: -; v_call: TRBV4-1; d_call: TRBD2; cdr3_aa: CASSQEAGGVSYEQYF; cdr3_nt: TGCGCCAGCAGCCAAGAAGCGGGGGGCGTCTCCTACGAGCAGTACTTC
j_call: TRBJ2-5; clone_size: -; v_call: TRBV20-1; d_call: -; cdr3_aa: CSADLGTQYF; cdr3_nt: TGCAGTGCTGATCTCGGAACCCAGTACTTC
j_call: TRBJ2-7; clone_size: -; v_call: TRBV2; d_call: -; cdr3_aa: CASRADRGRGEQYF; cdr3_nt: TGTGCCAGCCGAGCGGATAGGGGAAGGGGCGAGCAGTACTTC
j_call: TRBJ2-5; clone_size: -; v_call: TRBV6-1; d_call: TRBD1; cdr3_aa: CAGSTGKETQYF; cdr3_nt: TGTGCCGGCTCGACAGGGAAAGAGACCCAGTACTTC
j_call: TRBJ2-1; clone_size: -; v_call: TRBV7-2; d_call: TRBD2; cdr3_aa: CASRRTSGSVTYNEQFF; cdr3_nt: TGTGCCAGCAGACGGACTAGCGGGAGTGTAACCTACAATGAGCAGTTCTTC
j_call: TRBJ2-6; clone_size: few; v_call: TRBV12-3/TRBV12-4; d_call: -; cdr3_aa: CASSLGWSGANVLTF; cdr3_nt: TGTGCCAGCAGTTTGGGATGGTCTGGGGCCAACGTCCTGACTTTC
j_call: TRBJ2-3; clone_size: -; v_call: TRBV9; d_call: -; cdr3_aa: CASSPSLTLHTDTQYF; cdr3_nt: TGTGCCAGCAGCCCTTCCCTGACCCTCCACACAGATACGCAGTATTTT
j_call: TRBJ2-5; clone_size: -; v_call: TRBV9; d_call: -; cdr3_aa: CASSPRQMGYPETQYF; cdr3_nt: TGTGCCAGCAGTCCAAGGCAGATGGGCTATCCCGAGACCCAGTACTTC
j_call: TRBJ2-5; clone_size: few; v_call: TRBV19; d_call: -; cdr3_aa: CASSTGSRIQETQYF; cdr3_nt: TGTGCCAGTAGTACCGGGTCCAGGATCCAAGAGACCCAGTACTTC
j_call: TRBJ2-1; clone_size: -; v_call: TRBV10-3; d_call: TRBD2; cdr3_aa: CAIRLTSGGGNEQFF; cdr3_nt: TGTGCCATCAGATTAACCAGCGGGGGGGGCAATGAGCAGTTCTTC
j_call: TRBJ2-1; clone_size: few; v_call: TRBV7-2; d_call: TRBD1; cdr3_aa: CASSLGSGGLYEQFF; cdr3_nt: TGTGCCAGCAGCTTAGGGTCAGGGGGTCTCTATGAGCAGTTCTTC
j_call: TRBJ1-2; clone_size: few; v_call: TRBV3-1; d_call: -; cdr3_aa: CASSQGSIGYTF; cdr3_nt: TGTGCCAGCAGCCAAGGGTCTATCGGCTACACCTTC
j_call: TRBJ2-1; clone_size: few; v_call: TRBV29-1; d_call: TRBD2; cdr3_aa: CSVVELAGHVNEQFF; cdr3_nt: TGCAGCGTTGTTGAACTAGCGGGACATGTCAATGAGCAGTTCTTC
j_call: TRBJ2-1; clone_size: few; v_call: TRBV11-2; d_call: -; cdr3_aa: CASSFSPSYNEQFF; cdr3_nt: TGTGCCAGCAGCTTCTCTCCTAGCTACAATGAGCAGTTCTTC
j_call: TRBJ2-5; clone_size: -; v_call: TRBV7-2; d_call: -; cdr3_aa: CARSTGHETQYF; cdr3_nt: TGTGCCAGGAGCACAGGGCATGAGACCCAGTACTTC
j_call: TRBJ1-1; clone_size: -; v_call: TRBV5-5; d_call: -; cdr3_aa: CASSPGPRDAEAFF; cdr3_nt: TGTGCCAGCAGCCCGGGACCTCGCGACGCTGAAGCTTTCTTT
j_call: TRBJ1-1; clone_size: -; v_call: TRBV5-1; d_call: -; cdr3_aa: CASSPDSNTEAFF; cdr3_nt: TGCGCCAGCAGCCCGGACAGTAACACTGAAGCTTTCTTT
j_call: TRBJ2-3; clone_size: -; v_call: TRBV7-2; d_call: TRBD2; cdr3_aa: CASSLEAAGGTDTQYF; cdr3_nt: TGTGCCAGCAGCTTAGAGGCTGCGGGGGGCACCGATACGCAGTATTTT
j_call: TRBJ2-1; clone_size: -; v_call: TRBV9; d_call: TRBD2; cdr3_aa: CASSVAGTSGNEQFF; cdr3_nt: TGTGCCAGCAGCGTAGCGGGGACTAGCGGGAATGAGCAGTTCTTC
j_call: TRBJ2-3; clone_size: few; v_call: TRBV7-2; d_call: -; cdr3_aa: CASSLVTSTQGADTQYF; cdr3_nt: TGTGCCAGCAGCTTAGTGACAAGCACCCAGGGCGCAGATACGCAGTATTTT
j_call: TRBJ2-7; clone_size: -; v_call: TRBV20-1; d_call: -; cdr3_aa: CSAKYSSYEQYF; cdr3_nt: TGCAGTGCTAAGTACTCGAGCTACGAGCAGTACTTC
j_call: TRBJ2-6; clone_size: -; v_call: TRBV12-3/TRBV12-4; d_call: -; cdr3_aa: CASSSTRSGANVLTF; cdr3_nt: TGTGCCAGCAGTTCGACAAGGTCTGGGGCCAACGTCCTGACTTTC
j_call: TRBJ2-5; clone_size: few; v_call: TRBV15; d_call: -; cdr3_aa: CATSRDRDASTQYF; cdr3_nt: TGTGCCACCAGCAGAGATCGCGACGCCTCGACCCAGTACTTC
j_call: TRBJ2-1; clone_size: -; v_call: TRBV4-2; d_call: TRBD2; cdr3_aa: CASSQDGLAGGPSYNEQFF; cdr3_nt: TGTGCCAGCAGCCAGGACGGACTAGCGGGGGGTCCCTCCTACAATGAGCAGTTCTTC
j_call: TRBJ2-1; clone_size: -; v_call: TRBV29-1; d_call: -; cdr3_aa: CSVSRVLANEQFF; cdr3_nt: TGCAGCGTTTCGAGGGTATTGGCAAATGAGCAGTTCTTC
j_call: TRBJ2-3; clone_size: -; v_call: TRBV9; d_call: -; cdr3_aa: CASSVAPQSDTQYF; cdr3_nt: TGTGCCAGCAGCGTAGCTCCGCAATCAGATACGCAGTATTTT
j_call: TRBJ2-7; clone_size: -; v_call: TRBV21-1; d_call: -; cdr3_aa: CASSKRGQGYEQYF; cdr3_nt: TGTGCCAGCAGCAAAAGAGGACAGGGCTACGAGCAGTACTTC
j_call: TRBJ2-1; clone_size: -; v_call: TRBV6-5; d_call: -; cdr3_aa: CASSITGTPDNEQFF; cdr3_nt: TGTGCCAGCAGCATCACCGGGACTCCTGACAATGAGCAGTTCTTC
j_call: TRBJ1-6; clone_size: few; v_call: TRBV6-5; d_call: -; cdr3_aa: CASSYGAVSNSPLHF; cdr3_nt: TGTGCCAGCAGTTACGGGGCCGTGTCTAATTCACCCCTCCACTTT
j_call: TRBJ2-5; clone_size: -; v_call: TRBV7-9; d_call: -; cdr3_aa: CASSLKAAYQETQYF; cdr3_nt: TGTGCCAGCAGCTTAAAAGCTGCGTACCAAGAGACCCAGTACTTC
j_call: TRBJ1-1; clone_size: -; v_call: TRBV5-1; d_call: TRBD1; cdr3_aa: CASSFQRTGDTEAFF; cdr3_nt: TGCGCCAGCAGCTTCCAACGGACAGGGGACACTGAAGCTTTCTTT
j_call: TRBJ2-7; clone_size: -; v_call: TRBV6-1; d_call: TRBD2; cdr3_aa: CASSEAWGLSYEQYF; cdr3_nt: TGTGCCAGCAGTGAAGCCTGGGGACTATCCTACGAGCAGTACTTC
j_call: TRBJ2-5; clone_size: -; v_call: TRBV20-1; d_call: TRBD1; cdr3_aa: CSARRAGGRETQYF; cdr3_nt: TGCAGTGCTAGAAGGGCAGGGGGTAGAGAGACCCAGTACTTC
j_call: TRBJ2-1; clone_size: -; v_call: TRBV15; d_call: -; cdr3_aa: CATSRDRTNSYNEQFF; cdr3_nt: TGTGCCACCAGCAGAGATAGAACAAACTCCTACAATGAGCAGTTCTTC
j_call: TRBJ2-1; clone_size: -; v_call: TRBV7-9; d_call: TRBD2; cdr3_aa: CASSQGTSGLRSYNEQFF; cdr3_nt: TGTGCCAGCAGCCAAGGGACTAGCGGGTTACGGTCCTACAATGAGCAGTTCTTC
j_call: TRBJ1-2; clone_size: -; v_call: TRBV6-5; d_call: TRBD1; cdr3_aa: CASSYSGTDGYTF; cdr3_nt: TGTGCCAGCAGTTACTCCGGGACAGATGGCTACACCTTC
j_call: TRBJ2-7; clone_size: -; v_call: TRBV29-1; d_call: TRBD2; cdr3_aa: CSVEASGETYEQYF; cdr3_nt: TGCAGCGTTGAGGCTAGCGGGGAGACCTACGAGCAGTACTTC
j_call: TRBJ1-1; clone_size: few; v_call: TRBV5-1; d_call: -; cdr3_aa: CASSSGGGTVNTEAFF; cdr3_nt: TGCGCCAGCAGCTCCGGTGGAGGGACTGTGAACACTGAAGCTTTCTTT
j_call: TRBJ1-5; clone_size: -; v_call: TRBV6-6; d_call: -; cdr3_aa: CASSRNGRGDQPQHF; cdr3_nt: TGTGCCAGCAGTCGGAACGGACGGGGGGATCAGCCCCAGCATTTT
j_call: TRBJ2-6; clone_size: few; v_call: TRBV6-6; d_call: -; cdr3_aa: CASSYRSSGANVLTF; cdr3_nt: TGTGCCAGCAGTTACCGGTCCTCTGGGGCCAACGTCCTGACTTTC
j_call: TRBJ2-6; clone_size: -; v_call: TRBV4-3; d_call: -; cdr3_aa: CASSQEWESGANVLTF; cdr3_nt: TGCGCCAGCAGCCAAGAGTGGGAATCTGGGGCCAACGTCCTGACTTTC
j_call: TRBJ1-1; clone_size: -; v_call: TRBV12-5; d_call: -; cdr3_aa: CASALGVNTEAFF; cdr3_nt: TGTGCTAGTGCCCTCGGGGTAAACACTGAAGCTTTCTTT
j_call: TRBJ1-1; clone_size: many; v_call: TRBV3-1; d_call: -; cdr3_aa: CASSQDPRNTEAFF; cdr3_nt: TGTGCCAGCAGCCAAGATCCCCGGAACACTGAAGCTTTCTTT
j_call: TRBJ2-3; clone_size: few; v_call: TRBV3-1; d_call: -; cdr3_aa: CASSQDLSTDTQYF; cdr3_nt: TGTGCCAGCAGCCAAGATCTAAGCACAGATACGCAGTATTTT
j_call: TRBJ2-1; clone_size: -; v_call: TRBV12-3/TRBV12-4; d_call: -; cdr3_aa: CASNPTGWNEQFF; cdr3_nt: TGTGCCAGCAACCCCACGGGGTGGAATGAGCAGTTCTTC
j_call: TRBJ2-7; clone_size: -; v_call: TRBV9; d_call: -; cdr3_aa: CASSVGGAGEQYF; cdr3_nt: TGTGCCAGCAGCGTGGGCGGTGCGGGCGAGCAGTACTTC
j_call: TRBJ1-1; clone_size: -; v_call: TRBV12-3/TRBV12-4; d_call: -; cdr3_aa: CASSLSQGNTEAFF; cdr3_nt: TGTGCCAGCAGTTTGTCACAGGGGAACACTGAAGCTTTCTTT
j_call: TRBJ1-4; clone_size: -; v_call: TRBV11-2; d_call: -; cdr3_aa: CASSLGQPGGKLFF; cdr3_nt: TGTGCCAGCAGCTTAGGGCAGCCGGGGGGAAAACTGTTTTTT
j_call: TRBJ1-5; clone_size: -; v_call: TRBV20-1; d_call: -; cdr3_aa: CSATDLRAGLLNQPQHF; cdr3_nt: TGCAGTGCGACCGACCTCAGGGCGGGATTGCTTAATCAGCCCCAGCATTTT